This T cell receptor beta chain was found in a study of blood T cell repertoires in COVID-19 (TCRdb year 2020). For the wider study: Samples covering the acute and convalescent phases of COVID-19 were provided by collaborators in the United States, Italy and Spain. A freely available public database, intended as a resource for researchers studying the immune response to SARS-CoV-2, is where the repertoires were released. Where available, HLA class I and class II types were taken from metadata supplied by the sample provider and were not determined by assay-based typing. Samples were obtained from the ongoing ImmuneRACE study (first 160 participants) and from 1,254 subjects provided by 6 global collaborators. The prospective study material was composed of cDNA or gDNA derived from T cells, B-cell-depleted T cells, or PBMCs. The sample metadata nearly always contained a de-identified subject ID, COVID-19 status, age in years and sex. Deeply sampled blood TCRbeta repertoires from subjects exposed to, actively infected with, or recovered from COVID-19 were included in the dataset. Overall study results and their limits: The amount of clinical and demographic metadata varied by source and participant and was provided uncurated.

The collaborating institutions used their own protocols to collect whole blood in K2EDTA tubes. For TCRbeta analysis, collaborators shipped samples in one of three forms: frozen whole blood, isolated PBMCs, or DNA extracted from either of those sample types. The CDR3 contains 15 residues, cysteine and phenylalanine counted. The CDR3 DNA has 45 bases and is translated from base 1. After removal of 1 base from V and 4 bases from J, the junction retains 3 bases not matched to a gene. CDR1 and CDR2, looked up from the germline V gene (reference sequence), are GTSNPN and SVGIG. TCRbeta CDR3 regions were amplified from genomic DNA by means of the immunoSEQ Assay, a bias-controlled multiplex PCR. The study's processing was this. The number of nucleated cells in each sample was estimated by amplification of reference gene primers within the assay. To quantify the absolute abundance of each unique TCRbeta CDR3 rearrangement, sequence reads were collapsed and filtered. Productive Simpson clonality was computed per sample as the square root of Simpson's diversity index over productive rearrangements. Not all clones reach the TCRdb copy of this immuneACCESS table, which keeps in-frame sequences only. Checked studies attribute under half of the gap to unresolved V genes and leave the rest unexplained. The DNA was the basis for D and trimming; V, J and clone size are from that table. The sample has approximately 240,000 clones on record, about 85% of them singletons. 15% to 20% of the sample belongs to the ten largest clones.

Points on this clone: Its antigen is unknown. Per-base quality was not reported, and no clone a single base away is much larger than it.

Source material: peripheral blood. The receptor comes from a woman at least 80 years old with active or convalescent COVID-19. The chain links TRBV30 with TRBJ1-5; the junction holds 11 bases that match TRBD1. The base sequence is TGTGCCTGGAGTGGGGGACAGGGGGGGAATCAGCCCCAGCATTTT. It specifies CAWSGGQGGNQPQHF.